One T cell receptor beta chain is described in this entry. The data belong to a study of cytomegalovirus exposure and HLA in healthy donors. Study-level information: Drawn from HLA-typed donors, some 80 million unique TCRs were held in an early data release.

Primers included in the PCR were 60 Vbeta and 13 Jbeta primers. Clones were read by immunoSEQ multiplex PCR, and TCRdb kept only the in-frame ones, dropping some. The profile shows approximately 70,000 clones, roughly 70% of them singletons. The source material was PBMCs. The sequence was collected from a male donor in good health and CMV-seropositive.

The CDR3 spells CASSLRTGFYNEQFF. CDR3 DNA sequence: TGTGCCAGCAGTTTAAGGACAGGGTTCTACAATGAGCAGTTCTTC. The chain recombines TRBV27 with TRBJ2-1; 8 positions match TRBD1. The J segment lost 3 bases and the V segment lost 2 bases, leaving 3 bases of the junction unmatched. The CDR3 covers 15 residues. CDR1 is MNHEY and CDR2 is SMNVEV in the germline V gene (reference sequence).